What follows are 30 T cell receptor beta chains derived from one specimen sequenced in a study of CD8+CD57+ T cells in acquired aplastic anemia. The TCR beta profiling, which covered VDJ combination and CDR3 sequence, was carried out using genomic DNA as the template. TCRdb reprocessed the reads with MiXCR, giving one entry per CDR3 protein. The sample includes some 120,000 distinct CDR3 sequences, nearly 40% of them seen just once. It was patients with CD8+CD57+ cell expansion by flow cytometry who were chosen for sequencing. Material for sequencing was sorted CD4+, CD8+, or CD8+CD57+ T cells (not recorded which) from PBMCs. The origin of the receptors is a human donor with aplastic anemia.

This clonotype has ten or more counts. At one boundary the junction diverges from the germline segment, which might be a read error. In DNA, the CDR3 is TGTGCCAGCACCTTGGACTCTCTATTATTGACCGGGGAGCTGTTTTTT. It yields the protein CASTLDSLLLTGELFF. The chain uses TRBV5-6 and TRBJ2-2; TRBD2 might be the D (5 bases). In germline, CDR1 is SGHDT, CDR2 YYEEEE. The CDR3 consists of 16 residues.

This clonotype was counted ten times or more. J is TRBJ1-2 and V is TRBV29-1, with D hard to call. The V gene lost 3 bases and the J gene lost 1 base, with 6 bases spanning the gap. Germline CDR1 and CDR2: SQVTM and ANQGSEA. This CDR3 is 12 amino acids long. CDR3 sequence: CSVEEDNYGYTF. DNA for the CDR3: TGCAGCGTTGAGGAAGATAACTATGGCTACACCTTC.

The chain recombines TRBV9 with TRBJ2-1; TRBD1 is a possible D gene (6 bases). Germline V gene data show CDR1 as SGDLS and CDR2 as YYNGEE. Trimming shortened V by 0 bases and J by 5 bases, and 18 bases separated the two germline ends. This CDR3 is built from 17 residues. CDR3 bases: TGTGCCAGCAGCGTAGGGGGAGTGTGGGGGACAAACAATGAGCAGTTCTTC. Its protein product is CASSVGGVWGTNNEQFF.

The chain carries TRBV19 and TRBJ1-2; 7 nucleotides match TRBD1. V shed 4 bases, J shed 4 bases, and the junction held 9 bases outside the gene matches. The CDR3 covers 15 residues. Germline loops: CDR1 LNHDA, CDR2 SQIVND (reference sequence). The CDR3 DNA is TGTGCCAGTAGTACGAGAGACAGGGCTGGCTATGGCTACACCTTC. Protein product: CASSTRDRAGYGYTF.

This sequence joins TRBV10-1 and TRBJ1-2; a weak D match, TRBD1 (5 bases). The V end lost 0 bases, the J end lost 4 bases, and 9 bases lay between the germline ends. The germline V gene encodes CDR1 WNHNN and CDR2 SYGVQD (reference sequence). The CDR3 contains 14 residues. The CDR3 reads CASSESDRAYGYTF. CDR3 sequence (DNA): TGCGCCAGCAGTGAGTCCGACAGAGCCTATGGCTACACCTTC.

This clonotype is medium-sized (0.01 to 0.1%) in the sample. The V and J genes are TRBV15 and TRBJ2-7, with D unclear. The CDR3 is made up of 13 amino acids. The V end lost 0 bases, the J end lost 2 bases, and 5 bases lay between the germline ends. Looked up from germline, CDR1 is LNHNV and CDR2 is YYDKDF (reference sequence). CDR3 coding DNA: TGTGCCACCAGCAGAGATAGGCCCTACGAGCAGTACTTC. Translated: CATSRDRPYEQYF.

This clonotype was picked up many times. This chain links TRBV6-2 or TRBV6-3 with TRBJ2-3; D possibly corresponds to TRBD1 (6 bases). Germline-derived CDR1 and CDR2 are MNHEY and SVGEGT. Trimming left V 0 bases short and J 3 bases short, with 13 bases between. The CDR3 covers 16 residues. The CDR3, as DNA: TGTGCCAGCAGTTACTCGAGAGGCAGGGGAACAGATACGCAGTATTTT. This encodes CASSYSRGRGTDTQYF.

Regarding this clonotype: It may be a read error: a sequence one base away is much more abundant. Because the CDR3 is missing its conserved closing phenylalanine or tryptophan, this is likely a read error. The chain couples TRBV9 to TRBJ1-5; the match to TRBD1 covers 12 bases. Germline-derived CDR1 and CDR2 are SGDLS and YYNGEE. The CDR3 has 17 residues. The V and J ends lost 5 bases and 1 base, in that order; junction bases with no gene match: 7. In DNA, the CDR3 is TGTGCCAGCAGTTTCACCGGGACAGGGGGCAGCAATCAGCCCCAGCATCTT. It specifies CASSFTGTGGSNQPQHL.

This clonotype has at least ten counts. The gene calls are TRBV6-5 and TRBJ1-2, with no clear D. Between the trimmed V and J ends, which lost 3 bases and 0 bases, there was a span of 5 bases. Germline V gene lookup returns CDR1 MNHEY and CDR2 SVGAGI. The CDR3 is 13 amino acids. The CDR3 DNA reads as TGTGCCAGCAGTTATAGGACTAACTATGGCTACACCTTC. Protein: CASSYRTNYGYTF.

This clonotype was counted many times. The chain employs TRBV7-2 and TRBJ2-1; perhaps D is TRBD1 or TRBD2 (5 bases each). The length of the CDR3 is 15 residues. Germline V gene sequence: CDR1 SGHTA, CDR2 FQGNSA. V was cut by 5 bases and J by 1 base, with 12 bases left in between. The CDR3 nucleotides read TGTGCCAGCAGCCGACCGGGACCATCCTACAATGAGCAGTTCTTC. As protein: CASSRPGPSYNEQFF.

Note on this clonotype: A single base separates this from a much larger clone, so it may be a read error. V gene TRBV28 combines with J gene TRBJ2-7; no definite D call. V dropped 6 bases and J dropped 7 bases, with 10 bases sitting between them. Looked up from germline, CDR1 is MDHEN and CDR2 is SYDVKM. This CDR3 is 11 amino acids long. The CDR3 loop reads CASSKELEQYF. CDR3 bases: TGTGCCAGCAGCAAAGAGCTTGAGCAGTACTTC.

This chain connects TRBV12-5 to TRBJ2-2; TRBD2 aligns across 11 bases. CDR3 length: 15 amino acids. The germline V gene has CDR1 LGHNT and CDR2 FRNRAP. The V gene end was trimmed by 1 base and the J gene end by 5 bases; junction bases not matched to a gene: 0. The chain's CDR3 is CASGLGLAGTGELFF. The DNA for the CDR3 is TGTGCTAGTGGTTTGGGACTAGCGGGGACCGGGGAGCTGTTTTTT.

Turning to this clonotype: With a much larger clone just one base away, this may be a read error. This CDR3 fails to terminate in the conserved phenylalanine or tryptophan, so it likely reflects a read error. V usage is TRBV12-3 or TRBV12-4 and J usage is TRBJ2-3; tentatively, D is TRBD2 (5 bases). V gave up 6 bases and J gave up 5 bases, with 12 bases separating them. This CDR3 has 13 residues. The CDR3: CASRATRKDTQYS. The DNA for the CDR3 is TGTGCCAGCAGGGCTACTAGGAAAGATACGCAGTATTCT.

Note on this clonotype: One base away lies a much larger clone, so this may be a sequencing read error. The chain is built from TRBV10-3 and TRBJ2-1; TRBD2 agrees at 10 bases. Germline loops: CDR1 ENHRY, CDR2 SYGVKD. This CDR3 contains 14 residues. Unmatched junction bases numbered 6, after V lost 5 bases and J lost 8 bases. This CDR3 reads CAISQERGGHEQFF. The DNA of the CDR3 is TGTGCCATCAGTCAAGAGCGGGGGGGCCATGAGCAGTTCTTC.

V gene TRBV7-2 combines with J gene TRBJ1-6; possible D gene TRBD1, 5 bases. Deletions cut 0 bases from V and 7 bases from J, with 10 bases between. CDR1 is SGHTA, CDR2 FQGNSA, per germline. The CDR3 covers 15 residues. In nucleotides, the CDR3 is TGTGCCAGCAGCTTAGCTGTGACAGACAATTCACCCCTCCACTTT. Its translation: CASSLAVTDNSPLHF.

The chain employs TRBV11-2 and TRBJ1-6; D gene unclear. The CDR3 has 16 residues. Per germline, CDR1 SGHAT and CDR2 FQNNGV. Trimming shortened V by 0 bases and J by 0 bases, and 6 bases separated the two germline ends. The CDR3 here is CASSLDRSSYNSPLHF. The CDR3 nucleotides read TGTGCCAGCAGCTTAGACCGGAGCTCCTATAATTCACCCCTCCACTTT.

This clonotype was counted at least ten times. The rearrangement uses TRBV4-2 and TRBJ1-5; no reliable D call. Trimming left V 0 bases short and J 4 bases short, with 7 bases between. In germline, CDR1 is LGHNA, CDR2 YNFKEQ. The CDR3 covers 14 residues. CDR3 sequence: CASSQDFRNQPQHF. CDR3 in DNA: TGTGCCAGCAGCCAAGATTTTAGGAATCAGCCCCAGCATTTT.

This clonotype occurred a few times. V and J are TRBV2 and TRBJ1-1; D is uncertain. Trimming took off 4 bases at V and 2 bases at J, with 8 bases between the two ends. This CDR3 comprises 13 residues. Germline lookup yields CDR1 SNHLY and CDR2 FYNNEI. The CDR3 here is CASSGYKNTEAFF. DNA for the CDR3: TGTGCCAGCAGTGGTTACAAAAACACTGAAGCTTTCTTT.

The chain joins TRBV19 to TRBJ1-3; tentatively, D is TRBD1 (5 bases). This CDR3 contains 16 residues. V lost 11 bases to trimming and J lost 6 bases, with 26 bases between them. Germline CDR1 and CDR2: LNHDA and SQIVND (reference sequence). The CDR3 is CAWSGGTRSGENTIYF. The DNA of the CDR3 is TGTGCCTGGAGTGGAGGGACCCGCTCTGGAGAAAACACCATATATTTT.

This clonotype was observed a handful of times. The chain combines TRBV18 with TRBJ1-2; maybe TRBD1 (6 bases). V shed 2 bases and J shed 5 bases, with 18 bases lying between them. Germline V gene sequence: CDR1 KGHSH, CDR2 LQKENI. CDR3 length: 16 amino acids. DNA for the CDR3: TGTGCCAGCTCACCAACAGGGTTGAAGGATGTATATGGCTACACCTTC. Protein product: CASSPTGLKDVYGYTF.

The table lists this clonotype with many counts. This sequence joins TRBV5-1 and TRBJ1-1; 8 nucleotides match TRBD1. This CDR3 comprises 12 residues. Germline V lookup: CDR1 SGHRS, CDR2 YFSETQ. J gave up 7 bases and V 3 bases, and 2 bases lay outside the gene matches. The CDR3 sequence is CASSSGQGEAFF. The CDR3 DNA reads TGCGCCAGCAGCTCCGGACAGGGTGAAGCTTTCTTT.

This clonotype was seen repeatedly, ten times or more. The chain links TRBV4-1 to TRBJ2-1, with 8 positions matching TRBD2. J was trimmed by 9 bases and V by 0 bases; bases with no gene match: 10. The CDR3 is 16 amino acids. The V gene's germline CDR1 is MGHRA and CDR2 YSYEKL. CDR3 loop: CASSQEAGGGLSEQFF. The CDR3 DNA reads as TGCGCCAGCAGCCAAGAGGCAGGCGGGGGGTTGAGTGAGCAGTTCTTC.

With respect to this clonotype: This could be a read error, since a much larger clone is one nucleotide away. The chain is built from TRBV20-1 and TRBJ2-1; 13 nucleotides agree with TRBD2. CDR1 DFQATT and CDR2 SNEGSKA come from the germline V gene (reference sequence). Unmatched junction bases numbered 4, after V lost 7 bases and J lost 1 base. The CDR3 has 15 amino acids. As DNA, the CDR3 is TGCAGTGGACTAGCGGGGGGCAATTCCTACAATGAGCAGTTCTTC. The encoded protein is CSGLAGGNSYNEQFF.

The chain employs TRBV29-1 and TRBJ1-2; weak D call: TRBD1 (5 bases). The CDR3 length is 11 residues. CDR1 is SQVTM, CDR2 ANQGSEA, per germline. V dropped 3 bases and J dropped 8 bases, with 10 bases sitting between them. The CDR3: CSVEDNGGYTF. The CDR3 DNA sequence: TGCAGCGTTGAGGACAACGGAGGCTACACCTTC.

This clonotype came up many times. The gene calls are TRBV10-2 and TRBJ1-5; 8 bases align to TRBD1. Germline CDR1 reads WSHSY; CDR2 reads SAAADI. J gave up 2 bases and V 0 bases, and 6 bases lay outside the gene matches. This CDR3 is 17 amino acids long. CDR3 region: CASSESNRDRRNQPQHF. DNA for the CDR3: TGCGCCAGCAGTGAGTCGAATAGGGACAGGCGCAATCAGCCCCAGCATTTT.

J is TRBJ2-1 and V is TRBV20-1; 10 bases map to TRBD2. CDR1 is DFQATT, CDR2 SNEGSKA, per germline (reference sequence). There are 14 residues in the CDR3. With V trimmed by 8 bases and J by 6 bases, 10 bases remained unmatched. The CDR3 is CSSRPPSGGNEQFF. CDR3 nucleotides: TGCAGTTCGCGCCCCCCTAGCGGGGGCAATGAGCAGTTCTTC.

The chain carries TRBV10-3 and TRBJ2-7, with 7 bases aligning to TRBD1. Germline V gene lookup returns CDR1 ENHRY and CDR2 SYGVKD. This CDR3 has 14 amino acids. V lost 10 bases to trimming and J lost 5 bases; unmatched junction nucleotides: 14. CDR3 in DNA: TGTGCCAGCACCGAACCGGGACAGCTCCACGAGCAGTACTTC. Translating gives CASTEPGQLHEQYF.

CDR3 region: CSASRQGGFANYGYTF. The CDR3 region has the DNA TGCAGTGCTAGTAGGCAGGGGGGGTTCGCTAACTATGGCTACACCTTC. The rearrangement uses TRBV20-1 and TRBJ1-2, with 7 bases identical to TRBD1. CDR1 and CDR2 from the germline V gene are DFQATT and SNEGSKA (reference sequence). The CDR3 sequence is 16 residues long. The V segment lost 3 bases and the J segment 0 bases; nucleotides outside the gene matches: 10.

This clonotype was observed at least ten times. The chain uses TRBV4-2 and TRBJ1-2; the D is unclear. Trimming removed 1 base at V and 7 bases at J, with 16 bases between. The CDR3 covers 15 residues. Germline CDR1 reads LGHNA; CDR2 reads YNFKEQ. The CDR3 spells CASSQVVEGVAGYTF. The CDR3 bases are TGTGCCAGCAGCCAAGTGGTCGAGGGAGTCGCTGGCTACACCTTC.

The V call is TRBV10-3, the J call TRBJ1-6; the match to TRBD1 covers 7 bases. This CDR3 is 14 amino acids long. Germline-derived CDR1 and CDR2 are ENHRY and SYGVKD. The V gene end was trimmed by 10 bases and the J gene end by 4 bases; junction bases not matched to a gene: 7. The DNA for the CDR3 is TGTGCCAGCAGGGGACAGAGGTATAATTCACCCCTCCACTTT. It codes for CASRGQRYNSPLHF.